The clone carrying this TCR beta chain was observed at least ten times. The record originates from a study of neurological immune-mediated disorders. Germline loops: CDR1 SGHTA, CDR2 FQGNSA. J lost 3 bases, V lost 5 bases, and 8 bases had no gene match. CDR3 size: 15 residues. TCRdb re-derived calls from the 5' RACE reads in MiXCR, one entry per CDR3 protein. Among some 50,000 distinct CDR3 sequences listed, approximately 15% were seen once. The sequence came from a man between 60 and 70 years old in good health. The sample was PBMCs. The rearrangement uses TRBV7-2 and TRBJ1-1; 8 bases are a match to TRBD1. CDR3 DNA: TGTGCCAGCAGCCGAGGAGGACAGGGATACACTGAAGCTTTCTTT. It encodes CASSRGGQGYTEAFF.